These 29 T cell receptor beta chains came from one sample sequenced in a study of blood T cell repertoires in COVID-19. The repertoire was sequenced with immunoSEQ multiplex PCR; TCRdb's copy has only in-frame clones and lacks some. This table has 190,000 or so clones, 85% to 90% appearing once. Input material: peripheral blood. The receptors derive from a man aged 60 to 75 who had recovered from COVID-19.

The rearrangement joins TRBV18 to TRBJ1-2; weak D call: TRBD1 (6 bases). The CDR3 spans 15 residues. V was pared by 6 bases and J by 1 base, with 15 bases between. The germline CDR1 and CDR2 sequences are KGHSH and LQKENI. CDR3 in DNA: TGTGCCAGCTCTCTAGGGGGAGCTGATAACTATGGCTACACCTTC. It codes for CASSLGGADNYGYTF.

The chain links TRBV27 to TRBJ1-1; the D gene is possibly TRBD1 (5 bases). Germline V CDR1 and CDR2: MNHEY, SMNVEV (reference sequence). The germline V and J ends were trimmed by 4 bases and 6 bases, with 12 bases remaining between them. The CDR3 consists of 13 residues. The CDR3 DNA sequence: TGTGCCAGCAGTTCCGGGGACTGGGCTGAAGCTTTCTTT. Protein: CASSSGDWAEAFF.

The chain recombines TRBV25-1 with TRBJ1-1, with D tentatively TRBD1 (6 bases). Germline V gene lookup returns CDR1 MGHDK and CDR2 SYGVNS. The CDR3 length is 16 residues. V was clipped by 2 bases and J by 1 base, with 14 bases between them. The CDR3 reads CASSERGRGTNTEAFF. Here the CDR3 DNA reads TGTGCCAGCAGTGAAAGGGGGAGGGGGACGAACACTGAAGCTTTCTTT.

The chain combines TRBV7-9 with TRBJ2-5; D might be TRBD1 (6 bases). The CDR3 has 15 amino acids. V shed 3 bases and J shed 3 bases, with 14 bases lying between them. Germline CDR1 and CDR2: SEHNR and FQNEAQ (reference sequence). The CDR3 spells CASSLKGDPKETQYF. The CDR3 nucleotides are TGTGCCAGCAGCTTGAAGGGGGACCCAAAAGAGACCCAGTACTTC.

The rearrangement joins TRBV6-5 to TRBJ2-5; 8 bases match TRBD1. Germline values: CDR1 MNHEY, CDR2 SVGAGI. The CDR3 is 15 residues long. V trimming: 3 bases; J trimming: 4 bases; junction bases outside the gene matches: 7. The CDR3 sequence is CASSYQTGVGETQYF. The CDR3 DNA follows: TGTGCCAGCAGTTATCAGACAGGGGTTGGAGAGACCCAGTACTTC.

This clone has more than one count but fewer than ten. The rearrangement uses TRBV9 and TRBJ1-6; 8 bases are a match to TRBD1. CDR1 and CDR2 (germline): SGDLS, YYNGEE. Trimming removed 2 bases from V and 8 bases from J; junction bases left unmatched: 3. This CDR3 is built from 14 residues. The CDR3 DNA sequence: TGTGCCAGCAGCGTTTCGACAGGGGATTCACCCCTCCACTTT. Amino acid sequence: CASSVSTGDSPLHF.

The chain uses TRBV7-7 and TRBJ2-5, with 9 positions matching TRBD2. The CDR3 sequence is 19 residues long. V was pared by 1 base and J by 6 bases, with 18 bases of the junction left unmatched. CDR1 SSHAT and CDR2 FNYEAQ come from the germline V gene (reference sequence). CDR3 loop: CASSLDGGTSSPTEKTQYF. Written as DNA, the CDR3 is TGTGCCAGCAGCTTAGATGGGGGGACTAGCAGCCCCACCGAGAAGACCCAGTACTTC.

This clone was detected once. The chain employs TRBV11-1 and TRBJ2-7; 11 nucleotides match TRBD2. J gave up 6 bases and V 2 bases, and 3 bases lay outside the gene matches. CDR1 and CDR2 (germline): SGHAT, FQDESV (reference sequence). The CDR3 runs to 14 residues. The CDR3 DNA is TGTGCCAGCAGCTTAAGTCTAGCGGGAGGCGAGCAGTACTTC. This sequence encodes CASSLSLAGGEQYF.

The chain links TRBV6-5 to TRBJ2-1, with 12 bases matching TRBD2. The CDR3 consists of 14 residues. Germline V gene lookup returns CDR1 MNHEY and CDR2 SVGAGI. Trimming cost V 6 bases and J 9 bases; bases outside gene matches: 6. The CDR3, as DNA: TGTGCCAGCAGCGCAGGGACTAGCGGGTTTGAGCAGTTCTTC. As protein: CASSAGTSGFEQFF.

CDR3: CAWSGGQASYEQYF. As DNA, the CDR3 is TGTGCCTGGAGTGGGGGACAGGCGAGCTACGAGCAGTACTTC. The rearrangement joins TRBV30 to TRBJ2-7; 8 nucleotides line up with TRBD1. This CDR3 has 14 residues. Germline V gene data show CDR1 as GTSNPN and CDR2 as SVGIG (reference sequence). V dropped 1 base and J dropped 3; count of bases not matched to a gene: 5.

The genes are TRBV12-3 or TRBV12-4 and TRBJ1-2, with D unclear. The CDR3 runs to 13 residues. Trimming pared 6 bases from V and 7 bases from J, leaving 15 bases between. The CDR3 spells CASRLEGKGGYTF. CDR3 nucleotide sequence: TGTGCCAGCAGGCTCGAGGGAAAAGGTGGCTACACCTTC.

The chain has TRBV28 and TRBJ1-2; the D gene is possibly TRBD1 (5 bases). V lost 5 bases, J lost 7 bases, and 17 bases lay in between. This CDR3 is built from 14 residues. Per the germline V gene, CDR1 is MDHEN and CDR2 is SYDVKM. This CDR3 reads CASSIEGIGGGYTF. CDR3 in DNA: TGTGCCAGCAGTATAGAGGGCATCGGGGGTGGCTACACCTTC.

V and J are TRBV5-1 and TRBJ2-3; 9 positions agree with TRBD2. Germline-derived CDR1 and CDR2 are SGHRS and YFSETQ. The V segment lost 1 base and the J segment 5 bases; nucleotides outside the gene matches: 2. The CDR3 extends over 14 amino acids. The CDR3, as DNA: TGCGCCAGCAGCTTGTTTAGCGGGAGAGATACGCAGTATTTT. Its translation: CASSLFSGRDTQYF.

CDR3 sequence: CASSLTGGGQPQHF. CDR3 DNA: TGTGCCAGCAGCTTGACAGGGGGCGGTCAGCCCCAGCATTTT. V usage is TRBV7-2 and J usage is TRBJ1-5, with 10 bases that match TRBD1. CDR3 length: 14 residues. The V gene end was trimmed by 3 bases and the J gene end by 6 bases; junction bases not matched to a gene: 2. Germline V CDR1 and CDR2: SGHTA, FQGNSA.

This chain links TRBV7-2 with TRBJ1-6; TRBD1 is a possible D gene (5 bases). The CDR3 covers 14 residues. Deletions cut 3 bases from V and 7 bases from J, with 10 bases between. Germline CDR1 and CDR2: SGHTA and FQGNSA. As DNA, the CDR3 is TGTGCCAGCAGCTTTCAGGGTCAAAATTCACCCCTCCACTTT. Its translation: CASSFQGQNSPLHF.

The V and J genes are TRBV10-3 and TRBJ1-3, with D perhaps TRBD1 (5 bases). V was shortened by 9 bases and J by 2 bases, with 11 bases between the two germline ends. Germline CDR1 ENHRY, CDR2 SYGVKD. The CDR3 spans 13 residues. CDR3 bases: TGTGCCATTACTTTGGGGCCTGGAAACACCATATATTTT. Its translation: CAITLGPGNTIYF.

About this clone: Other DNA sequences from this sample encode an identical CDR3 as well. The V and J genes are TRBV27 and TRBJ1-1; D might be TRBD1 (6 bases). The CDR3 has 13 amino acids. Germline CDR1 and CDR2: MNHEY and SMNVEV (reference sequence). V was cut by 9 bases and J by 11 bases, with 22 bases left in between. CDR3 protein: CASSNYQGSVAFF. The CDR3 coding sequence is TGTGCCAGTAGCAACTATCAGGGGTCGGTGGCTTTCTTT.

The chain joins TRBV9 to TRBJ2-5; a possible D gene is TRBD2 (5 bases). The V end lost 3 bases, the J end lost 5 bases, and 11 bases lay between the germline ends. Germline V lookup: CDR1 SGDLS, CDR2 YYNGEE. The length of the CDR3 is 13 residues. CDR3 in DNA: TGTGCCAGCAGCGGAGGTCCGGGGGAGACCCAGTACTTC. This translates into CASSGGPGETQYF.

The chain has TRBV6-1 and TRBJ1-6; TRBD1 matches 7 bases. Looked up from germline, CDR1 is MNHNS and CDR2 is SASEGT. V lost 2 bases and J lost 11; bases outside the gene matches: 9. The CDR3 consists of 15 residues. CDR3 in amino acids: CASSEMEGTAAPLHF. DNA for the CDR3: TGTGCCAGCAGTGAAATGGAGGGGACAGCGGCACCCCTCCACTTT.

This chain connects TRBV5-4 to TRBJ1-1; no firm D call. The CDR3 length is 15 residues. Germline V gives CDR1 SGHNT, CDR2 YYREEE (reference sequence). The germline V and J ends were trimmed by 4 bases and 2 bases, with 15 bases remaining between them. The CDR3 nucleotides are TGTGCCAGCAGCCCCCGGGATCATACTAACACTGAAGCTTTCTTT. Protein: CASSPRDHTNTEAFF.

The rearrangement uses TRBV7-2 and TRBJ1-3; 8 nucleotides agree with TRBD1. CDR1 SGHTA and CDR2 FQGNSA come from the germline V gene. V was clipped by 6 bases and J by 2 bases; unmatched bases: 6. CDR3 length: 15 amino acids. CDR3 residues: CASRQQGVPGNTIYF. The CDR3 bases are TGTGCCAGCAGGCAACAGGGGGTCCCTGGAAACACCATATATTTT.

V gene TRBV5-1 combines with J gene TRBJ1-6; D might be TRBD1 (6 bases). The V gene lost 4 bases and the J gene lost 3 bases, with 29 bases spanning the gap. Germline values: CDR1 SGHRS, CDR2 YFSETQ. This CDR3 has 21 amino acids. CDR3 DNA sequence: TGCGCCAGCAGCCACTACCCCAGACAGGAATCCTTTAGGAACTATAATTCACCCCTCCACTTT. Its translation is CASSHYPRQESFRNYNSPLHF.

V is TRBV19 and J is TRBJ2-7, with D possibly matching TRBD1 (5 bases). Per the germline V gene, CDR1 is LNHDA and CDR2 is SQIVND (reference sequence). Trimming cost V 1 base and J 2 bases, with 9 bases left between them. CDR3 length: 14 amino acids. CDR3: CASSIAKGTYEQYF. The CDR3 nucleotides read TGTGCCAGTAGTATAGCGAAGGGGACCTACGAGCAGTACTTC.

As concerns this clone: A junction end diverges from the germline sequence, so it may reflect a read error. V and J are TRBV20-1 and TRBJ2-7; D possibly corresponds to TRBD2 (5 bases). Germline V lookup: CDR1 DFQATT, CDR2 SNEGSKA (reference sequence). This CDR3 spans 11 amino acids. This CDR3 reads CSASGGPPISF. CDR3 nucleotides: TGCAGTGCTAGTGGCGGGCCCCCAATATCCTTC.

This clone was seen only a few times. This chain connects TRBV27 to TRBJ2-7, with 7 bases that match TRBD2. V gave up 5 bases and J gave up 0 bases; unmatched junction bases: 10. Germline CDR1 MNHEY, CDR2 SMNVEV (reference sequence). The CDR3 consists of 16 residues. The CDR3 sequence: CASSPSDQRGSYEQYF. CDR3 in DNA: TGTGCCAGCAGTCCCTCCGACCAGCGGGGCTCCTACGAGCAGTACTTC.

The chain combines TRBV7-3 with TRBJ2-5, with 9 nucleotides matching TRBD1. Trimming took 0 bases from V and 4 from J; bases not matched to a gene: 3. Germline CDR1 SGHTA, CDR2 FQGTGA. The CDR3 loop spans 15 amino acids. As DNA, the CDR3 is TGTGCCAGCAGCTTAACATGGGACAGGGCAGAGACCCAGTACTTC. Encoded protein: CASSLTWDRAETQYF.

V and J are TRBV2 and TRBJ2-3; 8 nucleotides match TRBD1. CDR3 size: 16 residues. The germline V gene has CDR1 SNHLY and CDR2 FYNNEI. Germline trimming cut 6 bases from V and 0 bases from J; bases unmatched to any gene: 8. CDR3 sequence: CASRWTGSTSTDTQYF. The CDR3 DNA reads TGTGCCAGCAGGTGGACAGGGTCAACCAGCACAGATACGCAGTATTTT.

The chain recombines TRBV4-3 with TRBJ2-7, with 7 positions matching TRBD1. Per germline, CDR1 LGHNA and CDR2 YSLEER. After removal of 1 base from V and 5 bases from J, the junction contained 2 bases not matched to a gene. This CDR3 spans 13 amino acids. CDR3 sequence: CASSQGDSNEQYF. The CDR3 nucleotides are TGCGCCAGCAGCCAAGGGGACAGCAACGAGCAGTACTTC.

The DNA for the CDR3 is TGTGCCATCAGTGAGTCGACAGGCCTCACCGGGGAGCTGTTTTTT. Amino acid sequence: CAISESTGLTGELFF. V and J are TRBV10-3 and TRBJ2-2; weak D call: TRBD1 (6 bases). Trimming took 0 bases from V and 4 from J, leaving 9 bases between them. Germline CDR1 and CDR2: ENHRY and SYGVKD. This CDR3 is built from 15 residues.